This TCR beta chain was profiled in a study of blood T cells in healthy people across ages. Per the germline V gene, CDR1 is DFQATT and CDR2 is SNEGSKA (reference sequence). This CDR3 has 14 residues. A J-beta primer mix and a sample-barcoded 5' primer were used in a second PCR of roughly 6 to 11 cycles. TCRdb re-analysed the 5' RACE reads in MiXCR, keeping a single row per CDR3 protein. Altogether about 1.6 million distinct CDR3 sequences are present, roughly a third being singletons, with the ten largest covering about 10%. Sequenced sample: blood. The clonotype originates from a woman in her twenties or thirties in good health. The V call is TRBV20-1, the J call TRBJ2-5; 9 bases match TRBD1. Near its end, the DNA agrees better with TRBJ2-7, so the J call may be wrong. The chain's CDR3 is CSASSTGGYLEQYF. The CDR3 DNA reads TGCAGTGCTAGCTCGACAGGGGGTTATCTCGAGCAGTACTTC.